This passage covers 22 T cell receptor beta chains from one sample sequenced in a study of cytotoxic CD8 clonotypes in ibrutinib-treated CLL. Sequencing was performed with immunoSEQ multiplex PCR; in TCRdb, only in-frame clones are kept and a portion is missing. The sample gives about 140,000 clones, around 84% of which show up once; 6% to 9.5% is in the top ten. Sequences were derived from PBMCs, sampled after 36 months of ibrutinib treatment. The receptors originated from a human donor with chronic lymphocytic leukemia.

This clone was detected a few times. This chain links TRBV30 with TRBJ1-6; 9 nucleotides agree with TRBD1. The V gene end was trimmed by 5 bases and the J gene end by 9 bases; junction bases not matched to a gene: 5. The germline CDR1 and CDR2 sequences are GTSNPN and SVGIG (reference sequence). The CDR3 contains 13 residues. The CDR3 is CAWAGQGRSPLHF. CDR3 DNA: TGTGCCTGGGCTGGACAGGGGCGTTCACCCCTCCACTTT.

The J gene is TRBJ1-2, the V gene TRBV7-8; D unresolved. Germline V gene sequence: CDR1 SGHVS, CDR2 FQNEAQ. Trimming removed 5 bases at V and 1 base at J, with 17 bases between. The length of the CDR3 is 16 residues. The CDR3 region has the DNA TGTGCCAGCAGCCCCACCCGCCTTAGGTATAACTATGGCTACACCTTC. This sequence encodes CASSPTRLRYNYGYTF.

V gene TRBV6-4 combines with J gene TRBJ2-1, with D unclear. From germline, CDR1 is MRHNA and CDR2 SNTAGT. CDR3 length equals 13 residues. V lost 2 bases to trimming and J lost 5 bases, with 7 bases between them. The CDR3 protein is CASSDQPDNEQFF. The CDR3 bases are TGTGCCAGCAGTGACCAGCCGGACAATGAGCAGTTCTTC.

The chain is built from TRBV27 and TRBJ2-5; 8 bases line up with TRBD1. This CDR3 region has 17 residues. Germline CDR1 and CDR2: MNHEY and SMNVEV (reference sequence). V shed 2 bases and J 5 bases; nucleotides not matched to a gene: 13. The CDR3: CASSLIGAGQGEETQYF. The CDR3 coding sequence is TGTGCCAGCAGTTTAATAGGGGCTGGACAGGGTGAGGAGACCCAGTACTTC.

The CDR3 nucleotides are TGTGCCAGCAGTTACCGGGACGGAAATCAGCCCCAGCATTTT. Translating gives CASSYRDGNQPQHF. This chain joins TRBV7-2 and TRBJ1-5; TRBD1 is a possible D gene (5 bases). V shed 6 bases and J shed 4 bases, with 13 bases lying between them. This CDR3 has 14 amino acids. CDR1 SGHTA and CDR2 FQGNSA come from the germline V gene.

For the CDR3, the DNA is TGTGCCAGCAGCTTACTCCAGCCTTATAGCAATCAGCCCCAGCATTTT. Translation gives CASSLLQPYSNQPQHF. The chain links TRBV7-8 to TRBJ1-5; D is ambiguous. Per the germline V gene, CDR1 is SGHVS and CDR2 is FQNEAQ. This CDR3 region has 16 residues. The V gene lost 2 bases and the J gene lost 0 bases, with 11 bases spanning the gap.

The chain combines TRBV10-2 with TRBJ2-2; 9 bases match TRBD1. CDR3 length equals 14 residues. The ends lost 7 bases at V and 3 bases at J; junction bases unmatched: 3. Germline CDR1 WSHSY, CDR2 SAAADI. The CDR3 region has the DNA TGCGCCAGCAACTACAGGGGGCACACCGGGGAGCTGTTTTTT. This codes for CASNYRGHTGELFF.

This clone was detected ten times or more. This sequence joins TRBV5-4 and TRBJ2-1, with a possible D match to TRBD2 (5 bases). The CDR3 consists of 18 residues. The V gene's germline CDR1 is SGHNT and CDR2 YYREEE (reference sequence). Deletions cut 3 bases from V and 2 bases from J, with 21 bases between. CDR3 nucleotide sequence: TGTGCCAGCAGCTGGCCCGGGTGGAGCGGACGGACCTACAATGAGCAGTTCTTC. Its protein is CASSWPGWSGRTYNEQFF.

The V and J genes are TRBV2 and TRBJ2-1; unclear D gene. Germline-derived CDR1 and CDR2 are SNHLY and FYNNEI. Trimming left V 8 bases short and J 0 bases short, with 8 bases between. This CDR3 has 13 residues. The DNA for the CDR3 is TGTGCCAGCGGGGTAGCCTCCTACAATGAGCAGTTCTTC. Protein product: CASGVASYNEQFF.

The CDR3 DNA sequence: TGTGCCAGCAGCACAAGGTGGGGGAACACCGGGGAGCTGTTTTTT. Protein sequence: CASSTRWGNTGELFF. This chain connects TRBV11-1 to TRBJ2-2; unclear D gene. Germline V gives CDR1 SGHAT, CDR2 FQDESV (reference sequence). This CDR3 region has 15 residues. V was shortened by 5 bases and J by 1 base, with 11 bases between the two germline ends.

The chain links TRBV9 to TRBJ1-1, with a possible D match to TRBD1 (6 bases). Germline V gene lookup returns CDR1 SGDLS and CDR2 YYNGEE. Trimming pared 0 bases from V and 0 bases from J, leaving 9 bases between. The CDR3 sequence is 15 residues long. For the CDR3, the DNA is TGTGCCAGCAGCGTAGGGAGGACAGTGAACACTGAAGCTTTCTTT. It codes for CASSVGRTVNTEAFF.

The chain joins TRBV11-1 to TRBJ2-1, with 9 bases matching TRBD1. Per germline, CDR1 SGHAT and CDR2 FQDESV (reference sequence). The length of the CDR3 is 14 residues. Trimming removed 7 bases from V and 4 bases from J; junction bases left unmatched: 5. The DNA of the CDR3 is TGTGCCAGCACACCGGGACAGGGTTACAATGAGCAGTTCTTC. Translation gives CASTPGQGYNEQFF.

The V gene is TRBV7-9, the J gene TRBJ1-1; 8 nucleotides match TRBD1. CDR1 SEHNR and CDR2 FQNEAQ come from the germline V gene (reference sequence). V trimming: 5 bases; J trimming: 5 bases; junction bases outside the gene matches: 7. This CDR3 has 14 amino acids. The CDR3: CASSVTGARTEAFF. The CDR3 nucleotides read TGTGCCAGCAGCGTGACAGGGGCGCGGACTGAAGCTTTCTTT.

The chain employs TRBV7-9 and TRBJ2-3; D is possibly TRBD1 (6 bases). Deletions cut 2 bases from V and 3 bases from J, with 15 bases between. Looked up from germline, CDR1 is SEHNR and CDR2 is FQNEAQ (reference sequence). This CDR3 is 16 amino acids long. The CDR3 DNA is TGTGCCAGCAGCTTATCTTGGTCAGGGGAGACAGATACGCAGTATTTT. Translated, it gives CASSLSWSGETDTQYF.

The count of this clone is one. V gene TRBV27 combines with J gene TRBJ1-2; a possible D gene is TRBD1 (5 bases). Trimming removed 2 bases from V and 1 base from J, with 20 bases in between. The CDR3 contains 18 residues. Germline CDR1 is MNHEY and CDR2 is SMNVEV (reference sequence). The DNA of the CDR3 is TGTGCCAGCAGTTTAAGGGCATTCAGGGAGAGCCATAACTATGGCTACACCTTC. Its translation is CASSLRAFRESHNYGYTF.

This clone was observed a handful of times. This chain connects TRBV27 to TRBJ2-2; 7 bases are shared with TRBD2. CDR1 and CDR2 (germline): MNHEY, SMNVEV (reference sequence). Trimming took 3 bases from V and 10 from J; bases not matched to a gene: 5. CDR3 length equals 13 residues. The CDR3 sequence: CASSFRGVEELFF. In DNA, the CDR3 is TGTGCCAGCAGTTTCCGGGGGGTCGAGGAGCTGTTTTTT.

This chain uses TRBV12-5 with TRBJ2-3; 13 bases fit TRBD2. The CDR3 spans 17 residues. Germline lookup yields CDR1 LGHNT and CDR2 FRNRAP. The V segment lost 6 bases and the J segment 2 bases; nucleotides outside the gene matches: 8. For the CDR3, the DNA is TGTGCTAGTGGCACCTCGGGACTAGCGGGAAACACAGATACGCAGTATTTT. It translates to CASGTSGLAGNTDTQYF.

The CDR3 DNA is TGTGTCAAGTGGGGGTATAATTCACCCCTCCACTTT. Translation gives CVKWGYNSPLHF. This rearrangement joins TRBV11-2 to TRBJ1-6, with D possibly TRBD1 on 5 matching bases. This CDR3 has 12 residues. Germline V gene sequence: CDR1 SGHAT, CDR2 FQNNGV.

The count of this clone is one. The V call is TRBV2, the J call TRBJ2-7; TRBD1 might be the D (6 bases). The length of the CDR3 is 14 residues. Germline V gene data show CDR1 as SNHLY and CDR2 as FYNNEI. V was shortened by 5 bases and J by 9 bases, with 20 bases between the two germline ends. The CDR3 spells CASSYRDNVGGQYF. The DNA for the CDR3 is TGTGCCAGCAGTTACCGGGACAATGTCGGCGGGCAGTACTTC. The whole variable domain, filled in from reference TRBV2 and TRBJ2-7, reads EPEVTQTPSHQVTQMGQEVILRCVPISNHLYFYWYRQILGQKVEFLVSFYNNEISEKSEIFDDQFSVERPDGSNFTLKIRSTKLEDSAMYFCASSYRDNVGGQYFGPGTRLTVT.

This rearrangement joins TRBV27 to TRBJ2-2; no clear D. Germline V CDR1 and CDR2: MNHEY, SMNVEV (reference sequence). The CDR3 totals 13 residues. Trimming pared 2 bases from V and 6 bases from J, leaving 7 bases between. The CDR3 protein is CASSLGAAGELFF. The CDR3 DNA reads as TGTGCCAGCAGTTTAGGCGCAGCCGGGGAGCTGTTTTTT.

V usage is TRBV2 and J usage is TRBJ1-1, with D unresolved. Germline V gives CDR1 SNHLY, CDR2 FYNNEI. This CDR3 spans 13 amino acids. The ends were cut back, 6 bases at V and 7 bases at J, with 15 bases in the middle. The CDR3 DNA sequence: TGTGCCAGCAGCGCATACGAGGCAGATGAAGCTTTCTTT. It is translated as CASSAYEADEAFF. Using reference TRBV2 and TRBJ1-1 for the parts outside the CDR3, the full variable domain is EPEVTQTPSHQVTQMGQEVILRCVPISNHLYFYWYRQILGQKVEFLVSFYNNEISEKSEIFDDQFSVERPDGSNFTLKIRSTKLEDSAMYFCASSAYEADEAFFGQGTRLTVV.

The chain combines TRBV5-1 with TRBJ2-1, with TRBD2 matching over 14 bases. CDR1 and CDR2 (germline): SGHRS, YFSETQ. Losses at the gene ends were 3 bases for V and 5 bases for J; bases not matched to a gene: 4. The CDR3 has 16 amino acids. This CDR3 is CASSSGLAGGHNEQFF. The CDR3 coding sequence is TGCGCCAGCAGCTCCGGACTAGCGGGAGGCCACAATGAGCAGTTCTTC. The entire variable domain, with the rest obtained from reference TRBV5-1 and TRBJ2-1, is as follows: KAGVTQTPRYLIKTRGQQVTLSCSPISGHRSVSWYQQTPGQGLQFLFEYFSETQRNKGNFPGRFSGRQFSNSRSEMNVSTLELGDSALYLCASSSGLAGGHNEQFFGPGTRLTVL.